These T cell receptor beta chains were read from a single sample in a study of low-dose radiotherapy and immunotherapy resistance in tumors. Using its own MiXCR run on the reads, TCRdb lists one record per CDR3 protein. The sample carries about 84,000 distinct CDR3 sequences, around a sixth recorded once. Specimen: PBMCs, collected after low-dose radiotherapy plus immunotherapy. The receptors come from a male donor with prostate cancer. Both conserved end residues are part of each CDR3. D genes are given only for firm matches. The size entry is marked missing in some rows and otherwise reads once, few, many or a size class.

TRBV12-3/TRBV12-4	NA	many	TRBJ2-3	CASSFVEDTQYF	TGTGCCAGCAGTTTCGTAGAGGATACGCAGTATTTT
TRBV5-1	NA	few	TRBJ2-1	CASSLLGLSYNEQFF	TGCGCCAGCAGCTTATTGGGGCTCTCCTACAATGAGCAGTTCTTC
TRBV20-1	NA	many	TRBJ2-1	CSAEGRVPGEQFF	TGCAGTGCTGAAGGACGGGTCCCCGGGGAGCAGTTCTTC
TRBV4-3	NA	NA	TRBJ2-3	CASSQDRASATDTQYF	TGCGCCAGCAGCCAAGATCGGGCTAGCGCCACAGATACGCAGTATTTT
TRBV15	NA	many	TRBJ2-1	CATSRVEDISYNEQFF	TGTGCCACCAGCAGAGTTGAGGACATCTCCTACAATGAGCAGTTCTTC
TRBV6-2/TRBV6-3	TRBD2	many	TRBJ2-1	CASSTSGRPYNEQFF	TGTGCCAGCAGTACTAGCGGGAGACCCTACAATGAGCAGTTCTTC
TRBV7-2	TRBD2	many	TRBJ2-1	CASSLGLAGVAFF	TGTGCCAGCAGCTTAGGTCTAGCGGGAGTCGCGTTCTTC
TRBV6-2/TRBV6-3	NA	many	TRBJ2-1	CASTYPVGRGTYNEQFF	TGTGCCAGCACCTACCCGGTGGGGAGGGGGACCTACAATGAGCAGTTCTTC
TRBV6-2/TRBV6-3	NA	many	TRBJ1-5	CASSGQSHQPQHF	TGTGCCAGCAGTGGACAAAGTCATCAGCCCCAGCATTTT
TRBV28	NA	many	TRBJ1-2	CASSDPRANGYTF	TGTGCCAGCAGTGACCCGCGGGCAAATGGCTACACCTTC
TRBV4-1	TRBD2	many	TRBJ2-1	CASSQESTSVGNEQFF	TGCGCCAGCAGCCAAGAGTCGACTAGCGTCGGCAATGAGCAGTTCTTC
TRBV28	NA	many	TRBJ2-7	CASSFTGYEQYF	TGTGCCAGCAGTTTTACAGGCTACGAGCAGTACTTC
TRBV6-2/TRBV6-3	TRBD1	many	TRBJ2-3	CASRRKGGASTDTQYF	TGTGCCAGCAGGAGGAAAGGGGGCGCAAGCACAGATACGCAGTATTTT
TRBV28	NA	many	TRBJ2-5	CASSLRRSSMETQYF	TGTGCCAGCAGTTTGCGTCGGTCCAGCATGGAGACCCAGTACTTC
TRBV29-1	TRBD2	many	TRBJ2-1	CSVSGLAGGYNEQFF	TGCAGCGTATCGGGACTAGCGGGAGGGTACAATGAGCAGTTCTTC
TRBV5-1	TRBD2	many	TRBJ2-1	CASFLSGGSYNEQFF	TGCGCCAGCTTCTTGTCGGGAGGCTCCTACAATGAGCAGTTCTTC
TRBV4-3	TRBD1	NA	TRBJ1-2	CASSQDLGQSNYGYTF	TGCGCCAGCAGCCAAGATCTGGGACAGTCTAACTATGGCTACACCTTC
TRBV4-1	TRBD2	many	TRBJ2-1	CASSQERSGRALSEQFF	TGCGCCAGCAGCCAAGAGAGGAGCGGGAGGGCCCTCAGTGAGCAGTTCTTC
TRBV7-7	TRBD1	many	TRBJ2-5	CASSIDRVETQYF	TGTGCCAGCAGCATCGACAGGGTGGAGACCCAGTACTTC
TRBV19	TRBD2	many	TRBJ2-3	CASSGGTSPDTQYF	TGTGCCAGTAGTGGGGGGACTAGCCCAGATACGCAGTATTTT
TRBV28	TRBD2	few	TRBJ2-3	CASNLLAGEDTQYF	TGTGCCAGCAACCTACTAGCGGGAGAGGATACGCAGTATTTT
TRBV7-6	NA	many	TRBJ1-1	CASSFQNTEAFF	TGTGCCAGCAGCTTCCAAAACACTGAAGCTTTCTTT
TRBV28	TRBD2	many	TRBJ2-1	CASSLGLGLAGGDEQFF	TGTGCCAGCAGTTTAGGGCTGGGGCTAGCGGGGGGGGATGAGCAGTTCTTC
TRBV2	TRBD1	many	TRBJ1-1	CASILQGANAFF	TGTGCCAGCATCCTTCAGGGGGCGAACGCTTTCTTT
TRBV7-2	NA	many	TRBJ2-6	CASSLGLPGPSGANVLTF	TGTGCCAGCAGCTTAGGACTGCCGGGTCCCTCTGGGGCCAACGTCCTGACTTTC
TRBV4-2	TRBD2	many	TRBJ2-2	CASSLGLNTRGSNTGELFF	TGTGCCAGCAGCCTGGGACTAAATACCCGGGGGTCGAACACCGGGGAGCTGTTTTTT
TRBV5-5	TRBD1	many	TRBJ2-7	CASSPGTGGYEQYF	TGCGCCAGCAGCCCCGGGACAGGGGGCTACGAGCAGTACTTC
TRBV19	TRBD1	many	TRBJ1-3	CASSVQGRAGNTIYF	TGTGCCAGTAGTGTACAGGGGCGAGCTGGAAACACCATATATTTT
TRBV29-1	NA	many	TRBJ2-1	CSAVGGDYNEQFF	TGCAGCGCTGTGGGCGGGGACTACAATGAGCAGTTCTTC
TRBV4-1	NA	many	TRBJ2-1	CASSQDLGGYNEQFF	TGCGCCAGCAGCCAAGATCTCGGGGGCTACAATGAGCAGTTCTTC
TRBV5-1	NA	many	TRBJ2-7	CASSLDGGGPGYEQYF	TGCGCCAGCAGCTTGGACGGAGGGGGCCCAGGCTACGAGCAGTACTTC
TRBV28	NA	few	TRBJ1-4	CASRGFGRQGEKLFF	TGTGCCAGCAGGGGATTTGGACGCCAAGGGGAAAAACTGTTTTTT
TRBV12-3/TRBV12-4	TRBD1	NA	TRBJ2-3	CASSGRTGGAGTDTQYF	TGTGCCAGCAGTGGGCGGACAGGGGGCGCCGGCACAGATACGCAGTATTTT
TRBV28	NA	many	TRBJ1-5	CASNRGTHSNQPQHF	TGTGCCAGCAATCGAGGGACCCATAGCAATCAGCCCCAGCATTTT
TRBV19	NA	many	TRBJ1-1	CASSPQGRRKNTEAFF	TGTGCCAGTAGTCCCCAGGGCAGGCGCAAGAACACTGAAGCTTTCTTT
TRBV12-3/TRBV12-4	NA	many	TRBJ2-1	CASTFRAEYNEQFF	TGTGCCAGCACCTTCCGGGCAGAATACAATGAGCAGTTCTTC
TRBV2	NA	many	TRBJ2-4	CASSAGNLAKNIQYF	TGTGCCAGCAGTGCGGGGAACCTAGCCAAAAACATTCAGTACTTC
TRBV19	NA	many	TRBJ2-7	CASSIELQGSYEQYF	TGTGCCAGTAGTATAGAATTGCAGGGCTCCTACGAGCAGTACTTC
TRBV5-6	TRBD1	NA	TRBJ1-6	CASSPSRGQIRDSPLHF	TGTGCCAGCAGCCCCTCCCGGGGACAGATACGAGATTCACCCCTCCACTTT
TRBV12-3/TRBV12-4	TRBD2	many	TRBJ2-1	CASSLVSGGPGEQFF	TGTGCCAGCAGTTTAGTCTCGGGAGGGCCGGGTGAGCAGTTCTTC
TRBV9	TRBD1	NA	TRBJ2-7	CASSVAPGTGGYEQYF	TGTGCCAGCAGCGTAGCTCCCGGGACAGGGGGCTACGAGCAGTACTTC
TRBV28	NA	many	TRBJ2-5	CASSLSRGTQYF	TGTGCCAGCAGTTTATCACGTGGGACCCAGTACTTC
TRBV29-1	NA	medium-sized	TRBJ2-7	CSVGIAATYEQYF	TGCAGCGTTGGTATCGCTGCGACCTACGAGCAGTACTTC
TRBV21-1	NA	many	TRBJ2-5	CASSKIKPRDRAIEETQYF	TGTGCCAGCAGCAAAATAAAACCCAGGGACAGGGCCATCGAGGAGACCCAGTACTTC
TRBV4-1	NA	NA	TRBJ2-2	CASSQNVPGLAEPTGELFFF	NA
TRBV6-1	TRBD1	few	TRBJ1-3	CASRVQGNTIYF	TGTGCCAGCCGAGTACAGGGGAACACCATATATTTT
TRBV14	NA	many	TRBJ2-4	CASSQGAKNIQYF	TGTGCCAGCAGCCAGGGGGCCAAAAACATTCAGTACTTC
TRBV9	NA	many	TRBJ2-7	CASSVGQGGYEQYF	TGTGCCAGCAGCGTGGGGCAGGGTGGCTACGAGCAGTACTTC
TRBV6-2/TRBV6-3	NA	many	TRBJ2-4	CASSYLGGGIAKNIQYF	TGTGCCAGCAGTTATCTCGGGGGAGGAATAGCCAAAAACATTCAGTACTTC
TRBV6-2/TRBV6-3	TRBD2	NA	TRBJ2-3	CATGTSGSWPDTQYF	TGTGCCACCGGGACTAGCGGGAGTTGGCCAGATACGCAGTATTTT
TRBV9	TRBD2	many	TRBJ2-5	CASSVGTSGTLEETQYF	TGTGCCAGCAGCGTCGGGACTAGCGGGACACTAGAGGAGACCCAGTACTTC
TRBV7-9	NA	many	TRBJ2-5	CASQRAGEETQYF	TGTGCCAGCCAGAGGGCAGGAGAAGAGACCCAGTACTTC
TRBV7-9	NA	few	TRBJ2-7	CASSFPSTDLYEQYF	TGTGCCAGCAGTTTCCCCTCGACAGACCTCTACGAGCAGTACTTC
TRBV12-3/TRBV12-4	NA	NA	TRBJ2-2	CASSLGGQGLGELFF	TGTGCCAGCAGTTTAGGTGGCCAGGGCCTCGGGGAGCTGTTTTTT
TRBV7-2	NA	NA	TRBJ2-3	CASSPRVGTASGDTQYF	TGTGCCAGCAGCCCTAGAGTTGGGACCGCCTCAGGAGATACGCAGTATTTT
TRBV7-2	NA	many	TRBJ2-1	CASSLQYNEQFF	TGTGCCAGCAGCTTACAGTACAATGAGCAGTTCTTC